This passage covers 27 T cell receptor beta chains from one sample sequenced in a study of blood T cell repertoires in COVID-19. The data were produced by immunoSEQ multiplex PCR, yet TCRdb's version contains in-frame clones alone and is incomplete. Of 25,000 to 35,000 clones listed, less than 80% are singletons. The sample consisted of peripheral blood. The source is a man at least 80 years old with acute or convalescent COVID-19.

The chain links TRBV3-1 (or the pseudogene TRBV3-2) to TRBJ1-2; 9 bases map to TRBD1. V shed 1 base and J 8 bases; nucleotides not matched to a gene: 5. There are 14 residues in the CDR3. Germline CDR1 and CDR2: LGHDT and YNNKEL (reference sequence). As DNA, the CDR3 is TGTGCCAGCAGCCAAGGGGACAGGGAAAACGGCTACACCTTC. Its translation is CASSQGDRENGYTF.

This chain joins TRBV6-4 and TRBJ2-1; D is possibly TRBD1 (6 bases). Germline V gene sequence: CDR1 MRHNA, CDR2 SNTAGT. The CDR3 length is 15 residues. Between the trimmed V and J ends, which lost 3 bases and 7 bases, there was a span of 16 bases. The CDR3, as DNA: TGTGCCAGCAGTGAATTGTCAGGGGTTGTTAATGAGCAGTTCTTC. Its translation is CASSELSGVVNEQFF.

This rearrangement joins TRBV6-5 to TRBJ1-2; tentatively, D is TRBD1 (5 bases). The germline V gene has CDR1 MNHEY and CDR2 SVGAGI. The CDR3 is 14 residues long. Trimming pared 0 bases from V and 3 bases from J, leaving 8 bases between. The CDR3 spells CASSYSGADYGYTF. As DNA, the CDR3 is TGTGCCAGCAGTTACTCAGGGGCGGACTATGGCTACACCTTC.

The chain has TRBV29-1 and TRBJ2-6; 7 bases align to TRBD1. Germline V CDR1 and CDR2: SQVTM, ANQGSEA. The CDR3 has 16 residues. With V trimmed by 5 bases and J by 4 bases, 11 bases remained unmatched. CDR3 DNA: TGCAGCGTTCAAGGGGGCGCATTTTACGGGGCCAACGTCCTGACTTTC. Translating gives CSVQGGAFYGANVLTF.

V and J are TRBV9 and TRBJ2-2; 9 bases fit TRBD2. Germline V gives CDR1 SGDLS, CDR2 YYNGEE. The CDR3 length is 16 residues. V was clipped by 3 bases and J by 1 base; unmatched bases: 4. The CDR3 nucleotides are TGTGCCAGCAGCGCCGGGACTAGCAAGAACACCGGGGAGCTGTTTTTT. This translates into CASSAGTSKNTGELFF.

This clone has a handful of counts. The rearrangement links TRBV7-8 to TRBJ1-3, with D hard to call. Germline CDR1 reads SGHVS; CDR2 reads FQNEAQ. The V end lost 5 bases, the J end lost 8 bases, and 7 bases lay between the germline ends. The CDR3 contains 11 residues. The DNA of the CDR3 is TGTGCCAGCAGCCCCGGGGACACCATATATTTT. Amino acid sequence: CASSPGDTIYF.

V usage is TRBV19 and J usage is TRBJ2-2, with D possibly matching TRBD1 (6 bases). Germline assignment: CDR1 LNHDA and CDR2 SQIVND (reference sequence). The CDR3 extends over 13 amino acids. V was cut by 9 bases and J by 6 bases, with 14 bases left in between. For the CDR3, the DNA is TGTGCCAGACAGGGTACCCCCCCCGGGGAGCTGTTTTTT. It specifies CARQGTPPGELFF.

The J gene is TRBJ1-1, the V gene TRBV3-1 (or the pseudogene TRBV3-2), with D maybe TRBD1 (5 bases). V was shortened by 2 bases and J by 0 bases, with 13 bases between the two germline ends. The length of the CDR3 is 16 residues. Germline assignment: CDR1 LGHDT and CDR2 YNNKEL (reference sequence). In DNA, the CDR3 is TGTGCCAGCAGCCAACGGGGACGGGGGATGAACACTGAAGCTTTCTTT. Translated, it gives CASSQRGRGMNTEAFF.

The genes are TRBV6-1 and TRBJ2-2, with TRBD1 identical over 8 bases. The CDR3 contains 13 residues. Germline V gene data show CDR1 as MNHNS and CDR2 as SASEGT. The junction had 2 bases not matched to a gene; V was cut back by 2 bases and J by 9 bases. The CDR3 loop reads CASSEQGARELFF. The DNA of the CDR3 is TGTGCCAGCAGTGAACAGGGGGCCCGGGAGCTGTTTTTT.

This chain connects TRBV19 to TRBJ1-5; D perhaps matches TRBD1 (6 bases). Trimming pared 5 bases from V and 2 bases from J, leaving 7 bases between. The CDR3 runs to 13 residues. The V gene's germline CDR1 is LNHDA and CDR2 SQIVND (reference sequence). Written as DNA, the CDR3 is TGTGCCAGTAGTCACAGGGGCAATCAGCCCCAGCATTTT. Translating it yields CASSHRGNQPQHF.

CDR3: CASTLRRAPGKRQGWVQPQHF. CDR3 sequence (DNA): TGTGCCAGCACCCTCCGTCGCGCCCCCGGAAAAAGACAGGGATGGGTCCAGCCCCAGCATTTT. V usage is TRBV7-9 and J usage is TRBJ1-5; 7 bases line up with TRBD1. J gave up 7 bases and V 7 bases, and 31 bases lay outside the gene matches. The CDR3 length is 21 residues. The germline CDR1 and CDR2 sequences are SEHNR and FQNEAQ (reference sequence). Based on the CDR3 plus reference TRBV7-9 and TRBJ1-5, the full variable domain is DTGVSQNPRHKITKRGQNVTFRCDPISEHNRLYWYRQTLGQGPEFLTYFQNEAQLEKSRLLSDRFSAERPKGSFSTLEIQRTEQGDSAMYLCASTLRRAPGKRQGWVQPQHFGDGTRLSIL.

This clone was recorded once. The chain uses TRBV3-1 (or the pseudogene TRBV3-2) and TRBJ1-1; a weak D match, TRBD1 (6 bases). CDR3 length: 12 amino acids. The ends were cut back, 4 bases at V and 9 bases at J, with 12 bases in the middle. Germline-derived CDR1 and CDR2 are LGHDT and YNNKEL (reference sequence). The CDR3: CASSPDWGQAFF. The CDR3 bases are TGTGCCAGCAGCCCCGATTGGGGGCAAGCTTTCTTT.

To note about this clone: One end of the junction is discordant with germline, which a read error may explain. The gene calls are TRBV6-2 or TRBV6-3 and TRBJ1-5; D may be TRBD1 (6 bases). Germline CDR1 MNHEY, CDR2 SVGEGT. This CDR3 comprises 16 residues. For the CDR3, the DNA is TGTGCCAGCAGCCGACAGGCCCTGCTCGCTAATCAGTCCCAGCATTTT. As protein: CASSRQALLANQSQHF.

The rearrangement joins TRBV14 to TRBJ1-2; D is possibly TRBD1 (5 bases). Trimming cost V 5 bases and J 5 bases, with 15 bases left between them. The germline CDR1 and CDR2 sequences are SGHDN and FVKESK. The CDR3 spans 14 residues. CDR3 nucleotide sequence: TGTGCCAGCAGCTTCAGTGACAGAGTTTATGGCTACACCTTC. Translation: CASSFSDRVYGYTF.

The rearrangement uses TRBV5-4 and TRBJ1-4, with 8 bases lining up with TRBD1. The CDR3 is 16 amino acids. The germline gives CDR1 SGHNT, CDR2 YYREEE (reference sequence). J gave up 4 bases and V 1 base, and 6 bases lay outside the gene matches. CDR3 protein: CASSLIGTGNNEKLFF. DNA of the CDR3: TGTGCCAGCAGCTTGATAGGGACAGGAAATAATGAAAAACTGTTTTTT.

CDR3 sequence: CASSPSARGDAGGGYTF. The CDR3 coding sequence is TGTGCCAGCTCACCCTCCGCTCGGGGGGACGCTGGTGGCGGCTACACCTTC. The chain uses TRBV18 and TRBJ1-2; possible D gene TRBD1, 5 bases. Germline CDR1 KGHSH, CDR2 LQKENI. This CDR3 is built from 17 residues. The V gene lost 3 bases and the J gene lost 8 bases, with 25 bases spanning the gap.

This clone was observed a few times. This rearrangement joins TRBV11-2 to TRBJ2-4; 9 nucleotides line up with TRBD2. Germline-derived CDR1 and CDR2 are SGHAT and FQNNGV. The CDR3 runs 15 residues. With 5 bases clipped from V and 3 bases from J, the junction kept 5 bases outside the gene matches. CDR3 amino acids: CASSRQAGGKNIQYF. CDR3 sequence (DNA): TGTGCCAGCAGCCGGCAAGCGGGGGGCAAAAACATTCAGTACTTC.

This clone was counted between two and nine times. The rearrangement joins TRBV4-1 to TRBJ1-2; D unresolved. This CDR3 has 14 amino acids. With 5 bases removed from V and 2 bases from J, the gap between germline ends came to 12 bases. In germline, CDR1 is MGHRA, CDR2 YSYEKL. The CDR3, as DNA: TGCGCCAGCAGCGACGCGGGGAGGAACTATGGCTACACCTTC. It encodes CASSDAGRNYGYTF.

J is TRBJ1-2 and V is TRBV5-1; 10 bases map to TRBD1. V was clipped by 2 bases and J by 8 bases; unmatched bases: 6. The CDR3 contains 14 residues. CDR1 is SGHRS and CDR2 is YFSETQ in the germline V gene. Written as DNA, the CDR3 is TGCGCCAGCAGCTTCTCCGGACAGGGGGGCGGCTACACCTTC. Translated: CASSFSGQGGGYTF. The complete variable domain, with remaining parts taken from reference TRBV5-1 and TRBJ1-2, reads KAGVTQTPRYLIKTRGQQVTLSCSPISGHRSVSWYQQTPGQGLQFLFEYFSETQRNKGNFPGRFSGRQFSNSRSEMNVSTLELGDSALYLCASSFSGQGGGYTFGSGTRLTVV.

CDR3 DNA: TGTGCCAGCAGCCACTTAACAGGAACCATGAACACTGAAGCTTTCTTT. Encoded protein: CASSHLTGTMNTEAFF. The chain employs TRBV3-1 (or the pseudogene TRBV3-2) and TRBJ1-1; D may be TRBD1 (5 bases). Germline CDR1 is LGHDT and CDR2 is YNNKEL (reference sequence). The V gene lost 3 bases and the J gene lost 0 bases, with 14 bases spanning the gap. The CDR3 is 16 amino acids.

The chain carries TRBV23-1 and TRBJ2-3; no clear D gene. TRBV23-1 has ORF status, its function being uncertain. V lost 3 bases and J 2 bases, leaving 15 bases between the germline ends. The CDR3 consists of 16 residues. The DNA for the CDR3 is TGCGCCAGCAGTCAGCCCGACACGTCAAACACAGATACGCAGTATTTT. This sequence encodes CASSQPDTSNTDTQYF.

DNA for the CDR3: TGTGCCACCAGCGTCCTTTCCGGAAACACCATATATTTT. It specifies CATSVLSGNTIYF. J is TRBJ1-3 and V is TRBV15; unclear D gene. The length of the CDR3 is 13 residues. V lost 5 bases and J 4 bases, leaving 9 bases between the germline ends. The germline V gene encodes CDR1 LNHNV and CDR2 YYDKDF (reference sequence).

The chain joins TRBV7-9 to TRBJ1-4; D gene ambiguous. This CDR3 is built from 16 residues. Trimming removed 5 bases at V and 7 bases at J, with 20 bases between. Germline CDR1 is SEHNR and CDR2 is FQNEAQ (reference sequence). CDR3 protein: CASSPPAWRYGEKLFF. The CDR3, as DNA: TGTGCCAGCAGCCCCCCCGCTTGGAGGTATGGTGAAAAACTGTTTTTT.

The chain joins TRBV7-8 to TRBJ2-7; 8 positions match TRBD1. This CDR3 region has 17 residues. CDR1 and CDR2 from the germline V gene are SGHVS and FQNEAQ. V shed 1 base, J shed 0 bases, and the junction held 8 bases outside the gene matches. The chain's CDR3 is CASSLEGRQGISYEQYF. For the CDR3, the DNA is TGTGCCAGCAGCTTAGAGGGTAGACAGGGGATCTCCTACGAGCAGTACTTC.

This clone has a handful of counts. This chain links TRBV6-5 with TRBJ1-2, with TRBD1 matching over 7 bases. Germline trimming cut 2 bases from V and 4 bases from J; bases unmatched to any gene: 7. Germline assignment: CDR1 MNHEY and CDR2 SVGAGI. The CDR3 has 15 amino acids. The CDR3 sequence is CASSYDRELVYGYTF. The CDR3 bases are TGTGCCAGCAGTTACGACAGGGAATTAGTCTATGGCTACACCTTC.

The rearrangement links TRBV27 to TRBJ2-7, with 8 bases matching TRBD1. With 4 bases clipped from V and 0 bases from J, the junction kept 2 bases outside the gene matches. This CDR3 region has 14 residues. Germline CDR1 and CDR2: MNHEY and SMNVEV (reference sequence). The CDR3 sequence is CASSWDRNSYEQYF. The CDR3 nucleotides read TGTGCCAGCAGTTGGGACAGGAACTCCTACGAGCAGTACTTC.

This chain links TRBV23-1 with TRBJ1-5, with TRBD1 matching over 8 bases. TRBV23-1 counts as an open reading frame of uncertain function. Losses at the gene ends were 6 bases for V and 7 bases for J; bases not matched to a gene: 11. The CDR3 consists of 15 residues. The CDR3 reads CASSSLDRVNQPQHF. DNA of the CDR3: TGCGCCAGCAGCTCCTTGGACAGGGTAAACCAGCCCCAGCATTTT.